This record concerns one T cell receptor beta chain sequence. Its antigen is undetermined. The data originate from a study of long-term antiretroviral therapy in people with HIV. Germline CDR1 SGHDT, CDR2 YYEEEE. Trimming took 3 bases from V and 2 from J; bases not matched to a gene: 2. This CDR3 is built from 14 residues. Whole-study results and caveats: Repertoires from HIV showed CDR3 length ranges narrower than those of controls. Despite increasing after ART, diversity remained lower than that of transplant donor controls.

Run at survey level, the immunoSEQ assay was version v3.0. Clones were read by immunoSEQ multiplex PCR, and TCRdb kept only the in-frame ones, dropping some. The sample includes some 19,000 clones, around three quarters of them seen just once. This clonotype was sampled from a woman aged 40 to 50 with HIV. This specimen was unsorted PBMCs, taken 4.1 years after starting antiretroviral therapy. The rearrangement joins TRBV5-6 to TRBJ2-7, with TRBD1 matching 10 bases. CDR3 protein: CASSSGTGAYEQYF. Here the CDR3 DNA reads TGTGCCAGCAGCTCTGGGACAGGGGCCTACGAGCAGTACTTC.